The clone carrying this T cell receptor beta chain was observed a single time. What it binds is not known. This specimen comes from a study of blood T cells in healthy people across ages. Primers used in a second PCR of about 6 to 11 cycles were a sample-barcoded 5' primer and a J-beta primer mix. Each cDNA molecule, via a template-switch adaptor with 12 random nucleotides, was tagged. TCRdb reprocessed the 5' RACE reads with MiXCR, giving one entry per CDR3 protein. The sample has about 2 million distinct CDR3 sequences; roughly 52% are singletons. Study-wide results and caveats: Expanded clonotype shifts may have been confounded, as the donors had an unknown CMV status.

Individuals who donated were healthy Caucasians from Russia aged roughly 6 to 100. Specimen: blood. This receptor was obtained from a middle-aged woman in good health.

The CDR3 DNA follows: TGTGCCAGCAGCCAGCGGGGGCCGGTATCCACGCAGTATTTT. This encodes CASSQRGPVSTQYF. V usage is TRBV4-2 and J usage is TRBJ2-3; weak D call: TRBD2 (7 bases). The CDR3 covers 14 residues. Trimming took off 3 bases at V and 9 bases at J, with 16 bases between the two ends. Germline-derived CDR1 and CDR2 are LGHNA and YNFKEQ.